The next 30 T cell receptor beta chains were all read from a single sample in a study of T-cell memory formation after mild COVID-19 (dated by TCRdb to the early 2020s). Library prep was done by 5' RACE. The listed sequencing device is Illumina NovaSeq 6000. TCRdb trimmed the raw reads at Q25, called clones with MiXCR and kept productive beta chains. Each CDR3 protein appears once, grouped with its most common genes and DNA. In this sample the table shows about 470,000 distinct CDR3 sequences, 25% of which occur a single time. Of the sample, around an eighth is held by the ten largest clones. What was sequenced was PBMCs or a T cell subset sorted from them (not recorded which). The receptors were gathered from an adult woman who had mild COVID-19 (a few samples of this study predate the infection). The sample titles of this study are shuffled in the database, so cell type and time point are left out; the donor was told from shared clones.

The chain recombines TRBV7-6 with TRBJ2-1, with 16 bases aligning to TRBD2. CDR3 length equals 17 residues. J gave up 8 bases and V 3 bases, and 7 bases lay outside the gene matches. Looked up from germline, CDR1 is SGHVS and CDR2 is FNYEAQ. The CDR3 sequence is CASSFQGLAGGFHEQFF. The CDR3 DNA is TGTGCCAGCAGCTTCCAGGGACTAGCGGGGGGGTTTCATGAGCAGTTCTTC.

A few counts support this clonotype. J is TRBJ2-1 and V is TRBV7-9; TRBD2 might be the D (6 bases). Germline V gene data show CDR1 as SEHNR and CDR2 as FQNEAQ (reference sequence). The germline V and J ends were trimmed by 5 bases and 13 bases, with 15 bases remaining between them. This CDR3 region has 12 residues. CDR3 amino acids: CASSPGEAGQFF. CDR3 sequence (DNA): TGTGCCAGCAGCCCCGGAGAGGCGGGACAGTTCTTC.

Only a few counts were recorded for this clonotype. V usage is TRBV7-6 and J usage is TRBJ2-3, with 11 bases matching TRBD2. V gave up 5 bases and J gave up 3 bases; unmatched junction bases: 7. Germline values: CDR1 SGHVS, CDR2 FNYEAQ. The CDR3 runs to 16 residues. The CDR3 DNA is TGTGCCAGCAGCACGTTAGCGGGGGGGACGACAGATACGCAGTATTTT. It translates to CASSTLAGGTTDTQYF.

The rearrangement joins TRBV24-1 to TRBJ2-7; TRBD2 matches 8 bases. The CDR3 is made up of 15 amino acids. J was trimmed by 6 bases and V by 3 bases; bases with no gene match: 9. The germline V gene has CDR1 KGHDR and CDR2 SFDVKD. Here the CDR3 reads CATSDPGGVRGEQYF. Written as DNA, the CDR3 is TGTGCCACCAGTGATCCGGGGGGGGTTCGTGGCGAGCAGTACTTC.

The CDR3 loop is CSARELAQAYNEQFF. The CDR3 bases are TGCAGTGCTAGAGAACTAGCCCAAGCCTACAATGAGCAGTTCTTC. The chain recombines TRBV20-1 with TRBJ2-1; D perhaps matches TRBD2 (6 bases). CDR1 is DFQATT and CDR2 is SNEGSKA in the germline V gene (reference sequence). Trimming stripped 0 bases from V and 2 bases from J, with 11 bases between. This CDR3 has 15 amino acids.

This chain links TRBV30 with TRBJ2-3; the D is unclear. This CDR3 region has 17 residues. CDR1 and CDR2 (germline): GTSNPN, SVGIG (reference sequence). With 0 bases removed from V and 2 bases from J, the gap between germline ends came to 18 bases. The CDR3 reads CAWSVNRFVLDTDTQYF. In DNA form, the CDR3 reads TGTGCCTGGAGTGTAAATCGATTTGTGCTGGACACAGATACGCAGTATTTT.

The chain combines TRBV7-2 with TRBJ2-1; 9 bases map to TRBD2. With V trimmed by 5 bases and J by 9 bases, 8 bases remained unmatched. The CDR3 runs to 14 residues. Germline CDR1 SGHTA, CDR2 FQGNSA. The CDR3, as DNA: TGTGCCAGCAGCCAGCGGGGGGAACAATTTGAGCAGTTCTTC. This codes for CASSQRGEQFEQFF.

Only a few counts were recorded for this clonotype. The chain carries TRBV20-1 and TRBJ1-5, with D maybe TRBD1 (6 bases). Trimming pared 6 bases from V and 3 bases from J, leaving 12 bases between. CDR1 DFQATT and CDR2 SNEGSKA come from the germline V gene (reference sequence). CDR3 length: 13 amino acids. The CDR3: CSASGQINQPQHF. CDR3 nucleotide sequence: TGCAGTGCGTCCGGACAGATCAATCAGCCCCAGCATTTT.

The CDR3 nucleotides read TGCGCCAGCAGCTTGGGCACCTCCTACGAAGGCTACACCTTC. As protein: CASSLGTSYEGYTF. V usage is TRBV5-1 and J usage is TRBJ1-2; D uncertain. Germline-derived CDR1 and CDR2 are SGHRS and YFSETQ. The CDR3 sequence is 14 residues long. V lost 0 bases to trimming and J lost 8 bases, with 14 bases between them. The whole variable domain, remainder taken from reference TRBV5-1 and TRBJ1-2, is KAGVTQTPRYLIKTRGQQVTLSCSPISGHRSVSWYQQTPGQGLQFLFEYFSETQRNKGNFPGRFSGRQFSNSRSEMNVSTLELGDSALYLCASSLGTSYEGYTFGSGTRLTVV.

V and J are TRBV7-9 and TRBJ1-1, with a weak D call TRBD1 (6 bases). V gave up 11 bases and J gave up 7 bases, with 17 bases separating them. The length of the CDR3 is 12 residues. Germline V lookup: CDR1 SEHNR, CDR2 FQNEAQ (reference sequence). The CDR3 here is CAVESGAGEAFF. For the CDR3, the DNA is TGTGCCGTTGAGTCGGGGGCGGGTGAAGCTTTCTTT.

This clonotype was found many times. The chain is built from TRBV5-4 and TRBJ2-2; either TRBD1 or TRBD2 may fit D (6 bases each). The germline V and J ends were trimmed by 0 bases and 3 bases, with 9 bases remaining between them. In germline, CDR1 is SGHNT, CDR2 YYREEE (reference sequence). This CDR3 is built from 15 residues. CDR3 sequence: CASSLAGADTGELFF. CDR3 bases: TGTGCCAGCAGCTTGGCGGGGGCGGACACCGGGGAGCTGTTTTTT.

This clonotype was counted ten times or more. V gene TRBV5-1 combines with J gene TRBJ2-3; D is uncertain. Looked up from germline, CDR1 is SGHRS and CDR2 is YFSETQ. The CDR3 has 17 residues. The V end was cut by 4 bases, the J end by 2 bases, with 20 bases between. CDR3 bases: TGCGCCAGCAGCCGAACCTACCAGGATCACATCACAGATACGCAGTATTTT. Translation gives CASSRTYQDHITDTQYF.

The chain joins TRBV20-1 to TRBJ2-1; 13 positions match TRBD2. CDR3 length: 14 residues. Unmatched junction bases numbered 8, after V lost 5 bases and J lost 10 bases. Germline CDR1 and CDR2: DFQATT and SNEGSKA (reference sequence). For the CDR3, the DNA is TGCAGTGCTCTAACTAGCGGGGGGGCTAGCGAGCAGTTCTTC. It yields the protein CSALTSGGASEQFF.

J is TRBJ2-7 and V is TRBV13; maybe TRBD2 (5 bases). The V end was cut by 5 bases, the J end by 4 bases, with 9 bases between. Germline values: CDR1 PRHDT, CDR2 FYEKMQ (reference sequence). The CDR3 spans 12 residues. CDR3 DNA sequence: TGTGCCAGCAGCCGGACTCTGTACGAGCAGTACTTC. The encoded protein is CASSRTLYEQYF.

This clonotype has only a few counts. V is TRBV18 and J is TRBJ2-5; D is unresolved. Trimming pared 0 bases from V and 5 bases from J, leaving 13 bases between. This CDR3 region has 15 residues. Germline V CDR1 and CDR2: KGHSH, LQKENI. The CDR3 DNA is TGTGCCAGCTCACCACCAACGACCCGGCGGGAGACCCAGTACTTC. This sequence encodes CASSPPTTRRETQYF.

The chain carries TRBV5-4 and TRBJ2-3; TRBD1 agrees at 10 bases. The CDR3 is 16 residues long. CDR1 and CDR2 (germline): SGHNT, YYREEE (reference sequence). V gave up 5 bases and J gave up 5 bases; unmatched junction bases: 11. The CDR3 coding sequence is TGTGCCAGCAGTTGGTACCGACAGGGGGCTGGAGATACGCAGTATTTT. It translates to CASSWYRQGAGDTQYF.

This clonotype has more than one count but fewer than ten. CDR3 region: CATSDSYGYTF. The CDR3 DNA follows: TGTGCCACCAGTGACAGCTATGGCTACACCTTC. This chain connects TRBV24-1 to TRBJ1-2; D is unclear. V shed 4 bases and J shed 4 bases, with 3 bases lying between them. The CDR3 covers 11 residues. Germline V CDR1 and CDR2: KGHDR, SFDVKD.

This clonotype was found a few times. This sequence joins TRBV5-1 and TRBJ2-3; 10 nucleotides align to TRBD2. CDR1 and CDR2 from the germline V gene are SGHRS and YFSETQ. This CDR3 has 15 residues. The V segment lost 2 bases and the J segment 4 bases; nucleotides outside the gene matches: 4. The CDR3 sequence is CASSFTSGVADTQYF. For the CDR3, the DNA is TGCGCCAGCAGCTTTACTAGCGGGGTCGCAGATACGCAGTATTTT.

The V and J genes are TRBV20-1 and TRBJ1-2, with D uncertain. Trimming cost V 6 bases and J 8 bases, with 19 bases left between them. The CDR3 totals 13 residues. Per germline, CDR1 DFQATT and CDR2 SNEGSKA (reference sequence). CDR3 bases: TGCAGTGCCGAGCCTAGCGGGGTGCAGGGCTACACCTTC. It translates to CSAEPSGVQGYTF.

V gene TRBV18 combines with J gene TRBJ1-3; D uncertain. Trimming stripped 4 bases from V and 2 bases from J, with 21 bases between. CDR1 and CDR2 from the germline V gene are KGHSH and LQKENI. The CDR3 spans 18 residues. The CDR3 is CASSRPNQRHDTGNTIYF. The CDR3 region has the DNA TGTGCCAGCTCACGGCCCAATCAACGACACGACACTGGAAACACCATATATTTT.

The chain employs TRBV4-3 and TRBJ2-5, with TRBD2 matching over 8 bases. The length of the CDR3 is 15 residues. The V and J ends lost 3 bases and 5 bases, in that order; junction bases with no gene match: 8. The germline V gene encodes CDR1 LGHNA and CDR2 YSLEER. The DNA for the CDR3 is TGCGCCAGCAGCCAGGAAGCGGGAGTAACGGAGACCCAGTACTTC. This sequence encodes CASSQEAGVTETQYF.

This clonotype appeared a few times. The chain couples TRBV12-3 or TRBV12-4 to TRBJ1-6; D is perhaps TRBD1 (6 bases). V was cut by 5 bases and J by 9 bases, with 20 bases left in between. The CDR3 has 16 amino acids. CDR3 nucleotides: TGTGCCAGCAGTCTCCGAACAGGGTTTTTAGGTTCACCCCTCCACTTT. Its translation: CASSLRTGFLGSPLHF.

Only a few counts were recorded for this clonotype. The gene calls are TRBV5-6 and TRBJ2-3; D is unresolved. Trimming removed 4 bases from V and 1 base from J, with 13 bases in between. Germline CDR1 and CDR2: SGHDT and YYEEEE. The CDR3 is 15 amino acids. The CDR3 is CASSPKRSGTDTQYF. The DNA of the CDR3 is TGTGCCAGCAGCCCAAAGCGTTCCGGCACAGATACGCAGTATTTT.

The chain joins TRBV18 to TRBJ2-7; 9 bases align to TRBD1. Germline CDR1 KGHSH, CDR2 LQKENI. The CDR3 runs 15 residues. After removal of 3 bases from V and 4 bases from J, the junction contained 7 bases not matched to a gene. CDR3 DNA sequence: TGTGCCAGCTCACCTGTCCGACAGGGGGGGTACGAGCAGTACTTC. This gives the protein CASSPVRQGGYEQYF.

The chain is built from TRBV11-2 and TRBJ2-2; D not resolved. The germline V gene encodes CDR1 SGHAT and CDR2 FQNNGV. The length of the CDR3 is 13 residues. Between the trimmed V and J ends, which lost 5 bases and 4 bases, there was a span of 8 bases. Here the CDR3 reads CASSPLRTGELFF. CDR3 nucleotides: TGTGCCAGCAGCCCACTTCGCACCGGGGAGCTGTTTTTT.

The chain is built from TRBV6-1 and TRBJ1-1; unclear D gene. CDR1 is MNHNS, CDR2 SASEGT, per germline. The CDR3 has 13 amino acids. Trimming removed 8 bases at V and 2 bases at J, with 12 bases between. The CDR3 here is CASLRPTNTEAFF. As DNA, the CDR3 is TGTGCCAGCTTGAGGCCTACAAACACTGAAGCTTTCTTT.

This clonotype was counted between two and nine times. The CDR3 protein is CASSLAQPPVAEAFF. The CDR3 bases are TGTGCCAGCAGCTTAGCGCAGCCCCCAGTCGCTGAAGCTTTCTTT. V gene TRBV7-2 combines with J gene TRBJ1-1, with unresolved D. The CDR3 is 15 amino acids. Trimming took 0 bases from V and 6 from J, leaving 14 bases between them. Germline assignment: CDR1 SGHTA and CDR2 FQGNSA. The whole variable domain, remainder taken from reference TRBV7-2 and TRBJ1-1, is GAGVSQSPSNKVTEKGKDVELRCDPISGHTALYWYRQSLGQGLEFLIYFQGNSAPDKSGLPSDRFSAERTGGSVSTLTIQRTQQEDSAVYLCASSLAQPPVAEAFFGQGTRLTVV.

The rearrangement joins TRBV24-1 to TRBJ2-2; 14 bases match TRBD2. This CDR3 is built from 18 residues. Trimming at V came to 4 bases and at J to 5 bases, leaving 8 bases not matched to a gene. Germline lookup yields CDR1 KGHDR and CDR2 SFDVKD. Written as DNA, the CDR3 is TGTGCCACCAGTGAGACGGGACTAGCGGGAGTTGGGACCGGGGAGCTGTTTTTT. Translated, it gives CATSETGLAGVGTGELFF.

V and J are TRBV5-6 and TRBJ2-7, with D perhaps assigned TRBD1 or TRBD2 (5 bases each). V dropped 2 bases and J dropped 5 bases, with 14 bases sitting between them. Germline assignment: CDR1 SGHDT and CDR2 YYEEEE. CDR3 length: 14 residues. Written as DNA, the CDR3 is TGTGCCAGCAGCTTCCGGGGCAGGACGAACGAGCAGTACTTC. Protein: CASSFRGRTNEQYF.

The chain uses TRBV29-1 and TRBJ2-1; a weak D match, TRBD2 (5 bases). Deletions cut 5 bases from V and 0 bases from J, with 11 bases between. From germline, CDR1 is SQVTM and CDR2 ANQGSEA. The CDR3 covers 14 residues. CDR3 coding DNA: TGCAGCGTTTCTGCGGGCCCCTCCTACAATGAGCAGTTCTTC. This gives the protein CSVSAGPSYNEQFF.